Listed below are T cell receptor beta chains from one sample, sequenced in a study of human thymus T cells. Clones were sequenced by immunoSEQ multiplex PCR, and TCRdb holds only the in-frame ones, with some missing. The repertoire holds tens of thousands of clones, roughly 96% seen once, with 0.034% in the top ten. Input material: thymus tissue. These TCRs come from a girl less than two years old with a congenital heart defect but otherwise immunologically healthy. CDR3s include the opening cysteine and the closing phenylalanine or tryptophan. Each record gives: D gene, J gene, V gene, clone size, CDR3 DNA, CDR3 protein. The D gene is left open where the match is weak. Clone size appears in some rows only: once, few, many, or a class for an expanded clone.

-	TRBJ2-5	TRBV4-3	-	TGCGCCAGCAGCCAAGACGATCGGGGGGAGACCCAGTACTTC	CASSQDDRGETQYF
-	TRBJ1-1	TRBV5-4	-	TGTGCCAGCAGCCCCCTTGGGTTAAGCGCTGAAGCTTTCTTT	CASSPLGLSAEAFF
-	TRBJ1-1	TRBV7-9	-	TGTGCCAGCAGCTTTCTGGCGTGGAGCATGAACACTGAAGCTTTCTTT	CASSFLAWSMNTEAFF
-	TRBJ2-5	TRBV5-1	-	TGCGCCAGCAGCTTGGTTAGGGGGAAGACCCTAGGTGAGACCCAGTACTTC	CASSLVRGKTLGETQYF
-	TRBJ1-2	TRBV27	-	TGTGCCAGCAGTCCCCGACAGGCCCCCCTCTATGGCTACACCTTC	CASSPRQAPLYGYTF
-	TRBJ2-3	TRBV27	-	TGTGCCAGCAGTTTAGCGAGGGGTGGCACAGATACGCAGTATTTT	CASSLARGGTDTQYF
-	TRBJ1-3	TRBV7-9	-	TGTGCCAGCAGCCCGACGGGAAACACCATATATTTT	CASSPTGNTIYF
-	TRBJ1-1	TRBV29-1	-	TGCAGCGTTGGGTACAGGGACGGCACTGAAGCTTTCTTT	CSVGYRDGTEAFF
TRBD2	TRBJ2-7	TRBV14	-	TGTGCCAGCAGCCCCTGGACTAGCGCTTCCTACGAGCAGTACTTC	CASSPWTSASYEQYF
-	TRBJ1-6	TRBV30	once	TGTGCCGGACTACAGGGAGGCGCCTCACCCCTCCACTTT	CAGLQGGASPLHF
-	TRBJ2-3	TRBV4-1	-	TGCGCCAGCAGCCAAGATGCGAGGGATACGCAGTATTTT	CASSQDARDTQYF
-	TRBJ2-1	TRBV18	-	TGTGCCAGCTCACCAACCGCGGACCTCTCCTACAATGAGCAGTTCTTC	CASSPTADLSYNEQFF
TRBD1	TRBJ1-5	TRBV7-8	-	TGTGCCAGCAGCCTTGACAGGGGGCGTCAGCCCCAGCATTTT	CASSLDRGRQPQHF
-	TRBJ1-2	TRBV4-2	-	TGTGCCAGCAGCCACGCGAGACCCCATGGCGCGGAGGGCTACACCTTC	CASSHARPHGAEGYTF
TRBD1	TRBJ2-1	TRBV15	-	TGTGCCACCAGCAGAGGCCAGGGGGTTCGAGGTGAGCAGTTCTTC	CATSRGQGVRGEQFF
-	TRBJ2-1	TRBV5-1	-	TGCGCCAGCAGCTTCCATATCGGGGATGAGCAGTTCTTC	CASSFHIGDEQFF
-	TRBJ1-1	TRBV4-2	-	TGTGCCAGCAGCCAAGGCCGGGCTTTCTTT	CASSQGRAFF
-	TRBJ2-2	TRBV28	-	TGTGCCAGCAGTTTGGGCAACACCGGGGAGCTGTTTTTT	CASSLGNTGELFF
-	TRBJ2-5	TRBV11-2	-	TGTGCCAGCAGCTTAGAGGGACATATTCGTCAAGAGACCCAGTACTTC	CASSLEGHIRQETQYF
-	TRBJ1-5	TRBV6-1	-	TGTGCCAGCAGCTCCTGGTACAGGGTCAATCAGCCCCAGCATTTT	CASSSWYRVNQPQHF
TRBD2	TRBJ2-5	TRBV5-1	-	TGCGCCAGCAGCAGGTGGACTAGCGGGGGCTGTTTGTGTGAGACCCAGTACTTC	CASSRWTSGGCLCETQYF
TRBD1	TRBJ1-4	TRBV19	once	TGTGCCAGTAGGCAGGGGGCGGAAAAACTGTTTTTT	CASRQGAEKLFF
-	TRBJ1-2	TRBV7-9	-	TGTGCCAGCAGCTTAGTACCCTATGGCTACACCTTC	CASSLVPYGYTF
TRBD2	TRBJ2-7	TRBV10-2	-	TGCGCCAGCAGTGAGAGCCAGGGACTAGCGGAGCAGTACTTC	CASSESQGLAEQYF
TRBD2	TRBJ2-3	TRBV7-2	-	TGTGCCAGCAGCATTAGCGGGAGGTCCCCCCAAAGCACAGATACGCAGTATTTT	CASSISGRSPQSTDTQYF
-	TRBJ2-5	TRBV10-2	-	TGCGCCAGCAGTGAGACGCGGAGAAGGGAAGAGACCCAGTACTTC	CASSETRRREETQYF
-	TRBJ1-1	TRBV6-5	-	TGTGCCAGCCCGGGGGACACTGAAGCTTTCTTT	CASPGDTEAFF
-	TRBJ1-4	TRBV15	-	TGTGCCACCAGGCCCTCCGGGGCGGTGCCTGAAAAACTGTTTTTT	CATRPSGAVPEKLFF
-	TRBJ2-6	TRBV4-1	-	TGCGCCAGCAGCCAAGTAGTAGTACAGTTCCCCTCTGGGGCCAACGTCCTGACTTTC	CASSQVVVQFPSGANVLTF
TRBD2	TRBJ2-7	TRBV10-3	-	TGTGCCATCAGTGATAGCATCCAAGGGTTGGCGGGAGGGCGAATCTACGAGCAGTACTTC	CAISDSIQGLAGGRIYEQYF
-	TRBJ1-2	TRBV11-2	-	TGTGCCAGCAGCCTTCGTAATATTTGGGCAGGTCGAGCCTCAAGGTTTACCTTC	CASSLRNIWAGRASRFTF
-	TRBJ2-5	TRBV27	-	TGTGCCAGCAGTTTTCGGTCTAGGGATGGGGAGACCCAGTACTTC	CASSFRSRDGETQYF
-	TRBJ1-1	TRBV18	-	TGTGCCAGCTCACCACCACTGGAGGCTGAAGCTTTCTTT	CASSPPLEAEAFF
TRBD1	TRBJ1-1	TRBV19	-	TGTGCCAGTAGTTCCCGGGACAGGGAGGAGGCTGAAGCTTTCTTT	CASSSRDREEAEAFF
TRBD2	TRBJ2-6	TRBV19	-	TGTGCCAGTAGTATAGAGGGACTAGCGGGAGGGCCTGGGGCCAACGTCCTGACTTTC	CASSIEGLAGGPGANVLTF
-	TRBJ2-5	TRBV2	-	TGTGCCAGCAGTGATTACGAGGTCATCGGGACAAAAAAAGAGACCCAGTACTTC	CASSDYEVIGTKKETQYF
-	TRBJ2-7	TRBV11-2	-	TGTGCCAGCAGCTTCGGACGGGGCGAGCGAAGCTACGAGCAGTACTTC	CASSFGRGERSYEQYF
-	TRBJ2-2	TRBV10-1	-	TGCGCCAGCAGTGATGCGGTAGAGTTGACCGGGGAGCTGTTTTTT	CASSDAVELTGELFF